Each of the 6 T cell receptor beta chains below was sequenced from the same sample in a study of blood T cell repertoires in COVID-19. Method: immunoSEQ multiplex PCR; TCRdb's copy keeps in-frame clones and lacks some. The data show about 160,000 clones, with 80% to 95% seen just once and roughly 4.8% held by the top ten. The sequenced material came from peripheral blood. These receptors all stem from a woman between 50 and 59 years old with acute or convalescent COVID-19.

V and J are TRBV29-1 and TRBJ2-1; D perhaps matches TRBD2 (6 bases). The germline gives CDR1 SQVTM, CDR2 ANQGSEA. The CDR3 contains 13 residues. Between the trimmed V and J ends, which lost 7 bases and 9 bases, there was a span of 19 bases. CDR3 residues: CSARWASEGEQFF. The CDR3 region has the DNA TGCAGCGCCCGTTGGGCTAGCGAGGGTGAGCAGTTCTTC.

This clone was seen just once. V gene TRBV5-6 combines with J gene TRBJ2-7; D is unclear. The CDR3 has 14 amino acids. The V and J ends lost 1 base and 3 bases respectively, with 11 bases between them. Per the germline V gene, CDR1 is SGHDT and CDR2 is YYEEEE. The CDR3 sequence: CASSLMVGNYEQYF. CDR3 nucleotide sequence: TGTGCCAGCAGCTTGATGGTGGGCAACTACGAGCAGTACTTC. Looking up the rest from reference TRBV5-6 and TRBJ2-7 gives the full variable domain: DAGVTQSPTHLIKTRGQQVTLRCSPKSGHDTVSWYQQALGQGPQFIFQYYEEEERQRGNFPDRFSGHQFPNYSSELNVNALLLGDSALYLCASSLMVGNYEQYFGPGTRLTVT.

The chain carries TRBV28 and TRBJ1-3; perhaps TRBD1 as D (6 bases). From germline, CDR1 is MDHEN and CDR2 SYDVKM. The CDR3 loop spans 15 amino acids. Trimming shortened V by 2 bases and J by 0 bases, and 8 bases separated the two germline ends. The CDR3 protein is CASSLQGYSGNTIYF. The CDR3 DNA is TGTGCCAGCAGTTTACAGGGGTACTCTGGAAACACCATATATTTT.

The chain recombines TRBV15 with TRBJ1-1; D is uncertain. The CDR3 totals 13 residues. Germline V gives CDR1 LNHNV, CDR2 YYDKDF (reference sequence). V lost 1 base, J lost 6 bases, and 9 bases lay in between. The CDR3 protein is CATSRGFRAEAFF. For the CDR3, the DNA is TGTGCCACCAGCAGAGGCTTCCGGGCTGAAGCTTTCTTT. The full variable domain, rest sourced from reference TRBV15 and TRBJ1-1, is DAMVIQNPRYQVTQFGKPVTLSCSQTLNHNVMYWYQQKSSQAPKLLFHYYDKDFNNEADTPDNFQSRRPNTSFCFLDIRSPGLGDTAMYLCATSRGFRAEAFFGQGTRLTVV.

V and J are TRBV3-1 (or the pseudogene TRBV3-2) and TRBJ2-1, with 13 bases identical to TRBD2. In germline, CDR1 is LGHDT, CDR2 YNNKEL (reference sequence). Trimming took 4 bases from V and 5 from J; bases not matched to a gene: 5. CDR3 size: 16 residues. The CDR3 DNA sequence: TGTGCCAGCAGCCTTTTCGGGACTAGCGGGGACAATGAGCAGTTCTTC. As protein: CASSLFGTSGDNEQFF.

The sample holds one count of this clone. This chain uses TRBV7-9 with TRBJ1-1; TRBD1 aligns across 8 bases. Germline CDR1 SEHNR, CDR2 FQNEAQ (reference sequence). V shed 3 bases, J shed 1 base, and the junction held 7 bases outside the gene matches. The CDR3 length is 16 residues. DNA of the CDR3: TGTGCCAGCAGCTTGGGCACCGGGACAGGGAACACTGAAGCTTTCTTT. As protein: CASSLGTGTGNTEAFF. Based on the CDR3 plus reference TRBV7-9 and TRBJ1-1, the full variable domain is DTGVSQNPRHKITKRGQNVTFRCDPISEHNRLYWYRQTLGQGPEFLTYFQNEAQLEKSRLLSDRFSAERPKGSFSTLEIQRTEQGDSAMYLCASSLGTGTGNTEAFFGQGTRLTVV.